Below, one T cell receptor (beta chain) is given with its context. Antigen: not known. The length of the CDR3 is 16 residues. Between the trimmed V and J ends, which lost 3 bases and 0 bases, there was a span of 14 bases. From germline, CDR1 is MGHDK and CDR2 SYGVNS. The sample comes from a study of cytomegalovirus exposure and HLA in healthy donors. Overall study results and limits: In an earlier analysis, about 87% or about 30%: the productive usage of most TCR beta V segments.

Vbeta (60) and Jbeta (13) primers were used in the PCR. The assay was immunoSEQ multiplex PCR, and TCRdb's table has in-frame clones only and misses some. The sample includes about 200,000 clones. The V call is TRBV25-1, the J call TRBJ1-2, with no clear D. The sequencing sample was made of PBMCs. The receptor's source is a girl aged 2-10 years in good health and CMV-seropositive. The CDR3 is CASSDGRRIANYGYTF. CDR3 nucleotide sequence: TGTGCCAGCAGTGATGGGCGAAGAATTGCTAACTATGGCTACACCTTC.